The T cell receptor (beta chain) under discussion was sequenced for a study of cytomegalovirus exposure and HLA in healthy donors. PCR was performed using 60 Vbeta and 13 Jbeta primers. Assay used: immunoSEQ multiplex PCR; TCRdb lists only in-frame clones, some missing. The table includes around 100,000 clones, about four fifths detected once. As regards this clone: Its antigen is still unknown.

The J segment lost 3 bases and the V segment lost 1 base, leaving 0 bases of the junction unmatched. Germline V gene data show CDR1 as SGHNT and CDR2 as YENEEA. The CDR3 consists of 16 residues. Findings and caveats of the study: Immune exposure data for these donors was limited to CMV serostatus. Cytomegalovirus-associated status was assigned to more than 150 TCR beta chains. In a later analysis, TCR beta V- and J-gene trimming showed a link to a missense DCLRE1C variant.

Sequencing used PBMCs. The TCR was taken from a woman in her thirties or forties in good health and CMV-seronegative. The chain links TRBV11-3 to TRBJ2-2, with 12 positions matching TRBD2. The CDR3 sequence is CASSLGLAGDTGELFF. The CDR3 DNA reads TGTGCCAGCAGCTTAGGACTAGCGGGGGACACCGGGGAGCTGTTTTTT.